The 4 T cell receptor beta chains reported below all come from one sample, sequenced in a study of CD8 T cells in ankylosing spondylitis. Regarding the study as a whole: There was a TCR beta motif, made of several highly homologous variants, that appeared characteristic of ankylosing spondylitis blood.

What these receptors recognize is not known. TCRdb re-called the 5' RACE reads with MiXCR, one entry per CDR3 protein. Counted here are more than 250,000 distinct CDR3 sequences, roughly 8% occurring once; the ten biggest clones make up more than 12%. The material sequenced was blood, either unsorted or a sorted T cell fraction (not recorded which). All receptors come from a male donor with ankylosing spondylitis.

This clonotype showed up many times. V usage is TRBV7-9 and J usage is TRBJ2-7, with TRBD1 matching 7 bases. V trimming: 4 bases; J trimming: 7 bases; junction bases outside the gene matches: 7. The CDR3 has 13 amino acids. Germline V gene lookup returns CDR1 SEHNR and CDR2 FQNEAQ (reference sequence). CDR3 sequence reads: CASSWGQYGEQYF. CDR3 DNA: TGTGCCAGCAGCTGGGGACAGTACGGTGAGCAGTACTTC. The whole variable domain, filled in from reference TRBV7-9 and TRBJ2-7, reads DTGVSQNPRHKITKRGQNVTFRCDPISEHNRLYWYRQTLGQGPEFLTYFQNEAQLEKSRLLSDRFSAERPKGSFSTLEIQRTEQGDSAMYLCASSWGQYGEQYFGPGTRLTVT.

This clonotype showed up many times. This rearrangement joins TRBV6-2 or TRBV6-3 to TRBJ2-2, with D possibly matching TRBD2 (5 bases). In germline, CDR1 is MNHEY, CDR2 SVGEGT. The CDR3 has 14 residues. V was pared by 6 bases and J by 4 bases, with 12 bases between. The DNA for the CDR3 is TGTGCCAGCAGGCGTGGACTTTCCACCGGGGAGCTGTTTTTT. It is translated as CASRRGLSTGELFF.

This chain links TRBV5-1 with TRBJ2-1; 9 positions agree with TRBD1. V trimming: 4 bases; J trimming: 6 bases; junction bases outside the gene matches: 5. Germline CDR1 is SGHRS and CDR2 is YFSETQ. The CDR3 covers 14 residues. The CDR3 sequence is CASSAQTGGNEQFF. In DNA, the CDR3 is TGCGCCAGCAGCGCTCAGACAGGGGGCAATGAGCAGTTCTTC.

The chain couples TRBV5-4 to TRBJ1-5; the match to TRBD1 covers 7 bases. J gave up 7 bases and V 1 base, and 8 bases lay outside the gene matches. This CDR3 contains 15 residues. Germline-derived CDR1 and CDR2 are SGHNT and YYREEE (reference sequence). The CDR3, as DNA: TGTGCCAGCAGCTTGCTACAGGGGAGAGGGCAGCCCCAGCATTTT. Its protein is CASSLLQGRGQPQHF. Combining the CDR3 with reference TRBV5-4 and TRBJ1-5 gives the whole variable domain ETGVTQSPTHLIKTRGQQVTLRCSSQSGHNTVSWYQQALGQGPQFIFQYYREEENGRGNFPPRFSGLQFPNYSSELNVNALELDDSALYLCASSLLQGRGQPQHFGDGTRLSIL.